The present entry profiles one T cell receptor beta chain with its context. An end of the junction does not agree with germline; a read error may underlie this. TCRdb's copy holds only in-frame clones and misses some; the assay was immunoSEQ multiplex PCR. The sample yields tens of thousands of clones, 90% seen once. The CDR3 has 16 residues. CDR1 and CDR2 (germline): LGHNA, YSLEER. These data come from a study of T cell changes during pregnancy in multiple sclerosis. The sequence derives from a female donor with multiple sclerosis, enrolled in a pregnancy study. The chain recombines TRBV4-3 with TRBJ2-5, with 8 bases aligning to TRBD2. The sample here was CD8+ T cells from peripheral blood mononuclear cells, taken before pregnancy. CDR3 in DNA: TGCGCCAGCAGCCAAGAGGGCGGGGGGAGCCAAGAGATCCAGTACTTC. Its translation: CASSQEGGGSQEIQYF.